These T cell receptor beta chains were read from a single sample in a study of vaccination effects on CD4 cells after COVID-19. The method was immunoSEQ multiplex PCR; TCRdb's version includes in-frame clones alone and lacks a portion of them. The data show about 40,000 clones, around 71% seen once. These receptors lack a known antigen. The source material was CD4+ T cells from PBMCs cultured without peptide, sampled after COVID-19 vaccination. The receptors originated from a human donor who received a COVID-19 vaccine. The CDR3 runs from the conserved cysteine through the conserved F or W. Each record gives: D gene, J gene, clone size, V gene, CDR3 protein, CDR3 DNA. D genes are given only for firm matches. Clone size is stated in some rows and not others, as once, few, many or a class when expanded.

>TRBD2|TRBJ2-5|NA|TRBV3-1/TRBV3-2
CASRLAGAETQYF
TGTGCCAGCAGACTAGCGGGAGCAGAGACCCAGTACTTC
>NA|TRBJ1-5|NA|TRBV9
CASSVTGNQPQHF
TGTGCCAGCAGCGTCACAGGCAATCAGCCCCAGCATTTT
>TRBD2|TRBJ2-1|once|TRBV12-5
CASGLRLAGVSYNEQFF
TGTGCTAGTGGTTTGCGCCTAGCGGGAGTCTCCTACAATGAGCAGTTCTTC
>TRBD1|TRBJ2-3|NA|TRBV11-3
CASSLGGTGGGDTQYF
TGTGCCAGCAGCTTAGGAGGGACAGGGGGAGGAGATACGCAGTATTTT
>NA|TRBJ1-1|few|TRBV18
CASSPQDRINTEAFF
TGTGCCAGCTCACCCCAAGACAGAATAAACACTGAAGCTTTCTTT
>TRBD2|TRBJ2-2|NA|TRBV19
CASSIRGTSLTANTGELFF
TGTGCCAGTAGTATACGGGGGACTAGCCTCACGGCGAACACCGGGGAGCTGTTTTTT
>NA|TRBJ1-1|NA|TRBV7-9
CASSLRGLVEAFF
TGTGCCAGCAGCTTACGGGGCCTAGTTGAAGCTTTCTTT
>TRBD1|TRBJ2-2|few|TRBV27
CASSSNPGTGGFIGELFF
TGTGCCAGCAGTTCTAACCCCGGGACAGGGGGCTTCATCGGGGAGCTGTTTTTT
>NA|TRBJ2-7|NA|TRBV3-1/TRBV3-2
CASSQGYEQYF
TGTGCCAGCAGCCAAGGGTATGAGCAGTACTTC
>TRBD2|TRBJ2-3|NA|TRBV4-1
CASSQFPRVLAGEDGGTDTQYF
TGCGCCAGCAGCCAATTCCCCCGGGTTCTAGCGGGAGAGGATGGTGGCACAGATACGCAGTATTTT
>NA|TRBJ2-2|NA|TRBV27
CASSFDRTATVGLFF
TGTGCCAGCAGTTTCGATCGGACAGCCACAGTAGGGCTGTTTTTT
>TRBD2|TRBJ2-5|NA|TRBV5-6
CASSLMGLAGGSETQYF
TGTGCCAGCAGCTTGATGGGACTAGCGGGGGGTTCAGAGACCCAGTACTTC
>TRBD1|TRBJ1-2|NA|TRBV5-4
CASSSDRTGPGENFYGYTF
TGTGCCAGCAGCTCAGACCGGACAGGGCCCGGGGAGAACTTCTATGGCTACACCTTC